Shown below are 5 T cell receptor beta chains from a single sample sequenced in a study of OX40 agonist ivuxolimab in advanced cancers. TCRdb's table, derived via immunoSEQ multiplex PCR, lists solely in-frame clones and lacks some. The sample lists about 55,000 clones; 70% to 80% were seen once. Sample: CD4+ or CD8+ T cells sorted from blood, taken in a trial of the OX40 agonist ivuxolimab. All receptors derive from an adult with an advanced solid tumor such as melanoma, head and neck, liver or kidney cancer.

The chain combines TRBV6-6 with TRBJ1-1, with D perhaps TRBD1 (6 bases). Trimming stripped 4 bases from V and 5 bases from J, with 17 bases between. The CDR3 runs to 15 residues. Germline V gives CDR1 MNHNY, CDR2 SVGAGI (reference sequence). CDR3 residues: CASSSRTAVWTEAFF. The CDR3 nucleotides are TGTGCCAGCAGTTCCCGGACAGCGGTATGGACTGAAGCTTTCTTT.

The chain recombines TRBV19 with TRBJ2-6; TRBD1 matches at 9 bases. The germline gives CDR1 LNHDA, CDR2 SQIVND (reference sequence). CDR3 length equals 19 residues. J was trimmed by 3 bases and V by 0 bases; bases with no gene match: 9. The CDR3 DNA follows: TGTGCCAGTAGTATAGATCGAGTACAGGGGGCGGGTGGGGCCAACGTCCTGACTTTC. Encoded protein: CASSIDRVQGAGGANVLTF.

The gene calls are TRBV6-9 and TRBJ1-2; D is unresolved. This CDR3 comprises 13 residues. Germline CDR1 and CDR2: MNHGY and SVAAGI. Trimming shortened V by 3 bases and J by 5 bases, and 10 bases separated the two germline ends. CDR3 nucleotides: TGTGCCAGCAGTTACGAAGGGTTGTATGGCTACACCTTC. This translates into CASSYEGLYGYTF.

V usage is TRBV7-2 and J usage is TRBJ1-2; D is ambiguous. The germline V and J ends were trimmed by 1 base and 4 bases, with 7 bases remaining between them. The CDR3 totals 13 residues. Germline V gene lookup returns CDR1 SGHTA and CDR2 FQGNSA. The CDR3 DNA follows: TGTGCCAGCAGCTTAGAGCGGGCCTATGGCTACACCTTC. The encoded protein is CASSLERAYGYTF.

J is TRBJ2-7 and V is TRBV19, with 9 bases that match TRBD1. The CDR3 runs 15 residues. CDR1 and CDR2 from the germline V gene are LNHDA and SQIVND (reference sequence). V shed 6 bases and J 5 bases; nucleotides not matched to a gene: 11. In nucleotides, the CDR3 is TGTGCCAGTAGCCCTACAGGGGGCAACGAAAACGAGCAGTACTTC. Translation gives CASSPTGGNENEQYF.